The next 10 T cell receptor beta chains were all read from a single sample in a study of blood T cell repertoires in COVID-19. Sequenced by immunoSEQ multiplex PCR; TCRdb stores in-frame clones only, minus some. The repertoire consists of roughly 60,000 clones, with roughly 85% occurring once and the leading ten covering more than 4.5%. Sample: peripheral blood. The receptors come from a human donor in a cohort sampled during active or convalescent COVID-19.

The CDR3 region is CASSVGQGGSPLHF. The CDR3 bases are TGTGCCAGCAGCGTAGGACAGGGGGGGTCACCCCTCCACTTT. V gene TRBV9 combines with J gene TRBJ1-6; 9 bases fit TRBD1. CDR1 and CDR2 (germline): SGDLS, YYNGEE. The J segment lost 10 bases and the V segment lost 0 bases, leaving 2 bases of the junction unmatched. This CDR3 comprises 14 residues.

The chain employs TRBV27 and TRBJ2-5, with 8 bases matching TRBD1. Germline-derived CDR1 and CDR2 are MNHEY and SMNVEV (reference sequence). J was trimmed by 7 bases and V by 8 bases; bases with no gene match: 3. This CDR3 has 11 amino acids. CDR3 nucleotide sequence: TGTGCCAGCGGACAGGGAGGGACCCAGTACTTC. Protein sequence: CASGQGGTQYF.

V is TRBV10-1 and J is TRBJ1-4; D perhaps matches TRBD1 (6 bases). CDR1 is WNHNN, CDR2 SYGVQD, per germline (reference sequence). The CDR3 covers 16 residues. The ends were cut back, 0 bases at V and 0 bases at J, with 8 bases in the middle. The CDR3 DNA reads as TGCGCCAGCAGTGAGTCAACAGGGACAACTAATGAAAAACTGTTTTTT. Its protein is CASSESTGTTNEKLFF.

The chain uses TRBV4-2 and TRBJ1-5, with a tentative D call TRBD1 (5 bases). V dropped 4 bases and J dropped 0 bases, with 10 bases sitting between them. CDR1 is LGHNA, CDR2 YNFKEQ, per germline. CDR3 length: 15 amino acids. CDR3 region: CASSRSTASNQPQHF. The CDR3 nucleotides are TGTGCCAGCAGCCGATCGACAGCTAGCAATCAGCCCCAGCATTTT.

Only a few counts were recorded for this clone. The CDR3 loop reads CASSEFAAVTGELFF. In DNA form, the CDR3 reads TGTGCCAGCAGTGAATTCGCAGCGGTCACCGGGGAGCTGTTTTTT. The V call is TRBV6-1, the J call TRBJ2-2, with a possible D match to TRBD2 (5 bases). Trimming stripped 2 bases from V and 4 bases from J, with 11 bases between. This CDR3 contains 15 residues. CDR1 MNHNS and CDR2 SASEGT come from the germline V gene.

This rearrangement joins TRBV19 to TRBJ2-7; a weak D match, TRBD2 (5 bases). Germline V gene lookup returns CDR1 LNHDA and CDR2 SQIVND (reference sequence). CDR3 length: 15 residues. V was trimmed by 5 bases and J by 2 bases, leaving 16 bases between them. The chain's CDR3 is CASSPRARGPYEQYF. The CDR3 DNA follows: TGTGCCAGTAGTCCCCGGGCCCGCGGGCCCTACGAGCAGTACTTC.

This chain joins TRBV19 and TRBJ1-1; TRBD1 agrees at 7 bases. Trimming took 5 bases from V and 2 from J; bases not matched to a gene: 5. This CDR3 contains 14 residues. Germline loops: CDR1 LNHDA, CDR2 SQIVND (reference sequence). DNA of the CDR3: TGTGCCAGTAGTTCCGGGACAGCCAACACTGAAGCTTTCTTT. Translating it yields CASSSGTANTEAFF.

DNA for the CDR3: TGTGCAAGTCGCTTAACCCCATTACAGGGAGTAGAAGAGACCCAGTACTTC. It encodes CASRLTPLQGVEETQYF. The chain is built from TRBV12-2 and TRBJ2-5; TRBD1 is the table's D call, not checked against the DNA. TRBV12-2 is a known pseudogene. The CDR3 consists of 17 residues.

The rearrangement joins TRBV4-2 to TRBJ1-2; D possibly corresponds to TRBD1 (5 bases). Germline V gives CDR1 LGHNA, CDR2 YNFKEQ. Trimming cost V 4 bases and J 7 bases, with 16 bases left between them. This CDR3 region has 14 residues. CDR3 in amino acids: CASSLQGVISGYTF. CDR3 DNA sequence: TGTGCCAGCAGCCTCCAGGGCGTAATTAGTGGCTACACCTTC.

This chain uses TRBV28 with TRBJ1-5, with TRBD1 matching over 10 bases. V trimming: 3 bases; J trimming: 3 bases; junction bases outside the gene matches: 8. This CDR3 has 17 residues. CDR1 is MDHEN, CDR2 SYDVKM, per germline. The CDR3 reads CASSLISDRGYNQPQHF. CDR3 nucleotides: TGTGCCAGCAGTTTGATTTCGGACAGGGGGTACAATCAGCCCCAGCATTTT.